The clone carrying this TCR beta chain was picked up many times. Antigen: not known. This specimen belongs to a study of neurological immune-mediated disorders. Study-wide results and limits: Because no CDR3 amino acid sequences were shared across subjects by expanded clones, private repertoires were suggested in all groups. HTLV-1-associated myelopathy led in TCR clonal expansion, while multiple sclerosis ranked lowest, below healthy controls.

V dropped 1 base and J dropped 7; count of bases not matched to a gene: 13. The CDR3 contains 17 residues. Germline-derived CDR1 and CDR2 are SGHRS and YFSETQ. The authors made cDNA by 5'RACE with 10-nucleotide random UMIs. Per sequencing run, 15-18 subjects together gave over 200 million TCR-beta sequences. Each CDR3 protein is one row after TCRdb ran MiXCR on the 5' RACE reads. Here the sample spans tens of thousands of distinct CDR3 sequences, 4% to 5.5% being singletons. The chain carries TRBV5-1 and TRBJ1-4, with TRBD1 matching 7 bases. Sequencing was done on a sample of PBMCs. The clonotype was recovered from a man younger than 30 in good health. The CDR3, as DNA: TGCGCCAGCAGCTTGTTAGGGGCGACAGGGAAGGGTGAAAAACTGTTTTTT. Its translation: CASSLLGATGKGEKLFF.